This T cell receptor beta chain is drawn from a study of response to subunit inactivated influenza vaccine. MiXCR, applied by TCRdb to the RT-PCR reads, yields one record per CDR3 protein. The sample lists a few hundred thousand distinct CDR3 sequences; approximately 10% were seen once. These same records also appear under a second study, on T cells expressing NK-cell markers. As reported in that work: The cDNA for TCR beta came from 5'RACE template switching with UMIs.

This clonotype was sampled from a middle-aged man who received an inactivated influenza vaccine. The material sequenced was PBMCs from blood, taken on the day of vaccination.

CDR3 protein: CASRPQGWGTGELFF. In nucleotides, the CDR3 is TGTGCCAGCAGACCACAGGGTTGGGGCACCGGGGAGCTGTTTTTT. This rearrangement joins TRBV2 to TRBJ2-2, with D possibly TRBD1 on 6 matching bases. Germline CDR1 and CDR2: SNHLY and FYNNEI. The ends were cut back, 6 bases at V and 4 bases at J, with 15 bases in the middle. This CDR3 contains 15 residues. The full variable domain, completed using reference TRBV2 and TRBJ2-2, is EPEVTQTPSHQVTQMGQEVILRCVPISNHLYFYWYRQILGQKVEFLVSFYNNEISEKSEIFDDQFSVERPDGSNFTLKIRSTKLEDSAMYFCASRPQGWGTGELFFGEGSRLTVL.